These T cell receptor beta chains were read from a single sample in a study of cytomegalovirus exposure and HLA in healthy donors. Repertoires were generated with immunoSEQ multiplex PCR, while TCRdb's copy carries only in-frame clones and drops some. Of fewer than 200,000 clones listed, 86% are singletons. Specimen: PBMCs. The receptors stem from a woman in her late teens or twenties in good health and CMV-seronegative. Both conserved end residues are part of each CDR3.

cdr3_length,j_call,v_call,cdr3_aa
14,TRBJ2-7,TRBV27,CASTRGTGSYEQYF
15,TRBJ1-2,TRBV21-1,CASRPLDKANYGYTF
17,TRBJ1-3,TRBV5-1,CASSVGDRAFSGNTIYF
14,TRBJ2-1,TRBV11-2,CASSLAGAYNEQFF
13,TRBJ1-1,TRBV29-1,CSVARQGGTEAFF
14,TRBJ2-2,TRBV7-9,CASSLYRATGELFF
13,TRBJ1-2,TRBV6-5,CASTAGGVDGYTF
16,TRBJ1-5,TRBV4-3,CASSQGTKRSNQPQHF
14,TRBJ2-2,TRBV10-2,CASKGQGASGELFF
14,TRBJ1-1,TRBV5-1,CASLPGPTNTEAFF
17,TRBJ1-5,TRBV23-1,CASTDPQDRSSNQPQHF
13,TRBJ1-2,TRBV9,CASSAGHNYGYTF
15,TRBJ2-2,TRBV11-2,CASSFRRQNTGELFF
19,TRBJ2-2,TRBV10-2,CASSINPGLAGGATGELFF
14,TRBJ2-7,TRBV5-4,CASSLVQGTYEQYF
14,TRBJ1-1,TRBV7-6,CASSLGQGNTEAFF
17,TRBJ2-7,TRBV11-2,CASSLERQDRNSYEQYF